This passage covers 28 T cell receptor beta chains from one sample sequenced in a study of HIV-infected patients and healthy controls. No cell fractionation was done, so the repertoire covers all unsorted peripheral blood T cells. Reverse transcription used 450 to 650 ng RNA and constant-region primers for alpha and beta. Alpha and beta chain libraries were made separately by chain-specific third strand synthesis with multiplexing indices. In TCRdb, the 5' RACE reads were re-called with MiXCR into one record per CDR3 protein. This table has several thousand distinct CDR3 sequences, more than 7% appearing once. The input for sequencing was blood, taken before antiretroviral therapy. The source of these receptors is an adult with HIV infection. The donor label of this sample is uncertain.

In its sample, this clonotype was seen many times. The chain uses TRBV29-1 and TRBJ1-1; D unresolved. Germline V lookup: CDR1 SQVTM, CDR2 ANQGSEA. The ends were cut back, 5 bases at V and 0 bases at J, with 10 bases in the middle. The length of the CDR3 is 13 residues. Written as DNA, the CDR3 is TGCAGCGTTTCAGTGACCGTGAACACTGAAGCTTTCTTT. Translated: CSVSVTVNTEAFF. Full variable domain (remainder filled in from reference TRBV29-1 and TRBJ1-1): SAVISQKPSRDICQRGTSLTIQCQVDSQVTMMFWYRQQPGQSLTLIATANQGSEATYESGFVIDKFPISRPNLTFSTLTVSNMSPEDSSIYLCSVSVTVNTEAFFGQGTRLTVV.

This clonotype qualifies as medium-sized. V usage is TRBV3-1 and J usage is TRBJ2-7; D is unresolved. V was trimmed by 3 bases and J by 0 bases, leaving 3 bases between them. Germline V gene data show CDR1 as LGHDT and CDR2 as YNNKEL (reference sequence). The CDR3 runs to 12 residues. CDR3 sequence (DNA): TGTGCCAGCAGCCATCTCTCCTACGAGCAGTACTTC. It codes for CASSHLSYEQYF.

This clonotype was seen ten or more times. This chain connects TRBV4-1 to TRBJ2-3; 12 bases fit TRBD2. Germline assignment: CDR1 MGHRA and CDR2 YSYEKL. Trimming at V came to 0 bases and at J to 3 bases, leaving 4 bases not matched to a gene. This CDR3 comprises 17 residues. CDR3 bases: TGCGCCAGCAGCCAAGAACCTACTAGCGGGAGGACAGATACGCAGTATTTT. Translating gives CASSQEPTSGRTDTQYF.

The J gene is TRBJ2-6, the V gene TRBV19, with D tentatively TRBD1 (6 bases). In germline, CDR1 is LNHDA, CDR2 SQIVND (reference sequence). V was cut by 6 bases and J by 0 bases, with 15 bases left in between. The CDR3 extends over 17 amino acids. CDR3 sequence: CASSSDRPLSGANVLTF. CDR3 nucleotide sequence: TGTGCCAGTAGCAGCGACAGGCCTCTCTCTGGGGCCAACGTCCTGACTTTC.

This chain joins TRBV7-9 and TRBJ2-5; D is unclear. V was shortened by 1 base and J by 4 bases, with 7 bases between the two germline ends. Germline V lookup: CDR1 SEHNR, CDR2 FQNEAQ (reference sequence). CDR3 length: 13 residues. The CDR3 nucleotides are TGTGCCAGCAGCTTAGGTGGAAGAGAGACCCAGTACTTC. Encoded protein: CASSLGGRETQYF.

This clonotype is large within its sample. CDR3 in DNA: TGTGCCAGCAGCGTAGACAATGAGCAGTTCTTC. It specifies CASSVDNEQFF. The chain recombines TRBV9 with TRBJ2-1, with D uncertain. Germline V lookup: CDR1 SGDLS, CDR2 YYNGEE. With 0 bases removed from V and 5 bases from J, the gap between germline ends came to 0 bases. There are 11 residues in the CDR3.

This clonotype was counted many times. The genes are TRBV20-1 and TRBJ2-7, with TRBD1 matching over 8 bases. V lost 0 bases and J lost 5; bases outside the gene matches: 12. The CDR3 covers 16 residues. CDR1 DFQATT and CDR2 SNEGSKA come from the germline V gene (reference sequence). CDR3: CSARDKGGQGANEQYF. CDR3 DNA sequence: TGCAGTGCTAGAGATAAAGGTGGGCAGGGGGCGAACGAGCAGTACTTC.

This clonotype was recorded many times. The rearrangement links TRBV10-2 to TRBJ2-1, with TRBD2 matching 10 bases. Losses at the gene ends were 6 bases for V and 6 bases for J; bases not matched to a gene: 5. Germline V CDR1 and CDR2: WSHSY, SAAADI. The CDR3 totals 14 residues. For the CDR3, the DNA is TGCGCCAGCAGGCCGGGACTAGCGACCAATGAGCAGTTCTTC. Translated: CASRPGLATNEQFF.

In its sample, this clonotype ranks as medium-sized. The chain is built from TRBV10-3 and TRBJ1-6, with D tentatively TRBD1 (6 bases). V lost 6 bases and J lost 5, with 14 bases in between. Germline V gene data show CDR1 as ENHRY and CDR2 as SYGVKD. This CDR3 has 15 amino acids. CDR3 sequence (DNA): TGTGCCATCAGGTGTACGACAGGAAATAATTCACCCCTCCACTTT. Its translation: CAIRCTTGNNSPLHF.

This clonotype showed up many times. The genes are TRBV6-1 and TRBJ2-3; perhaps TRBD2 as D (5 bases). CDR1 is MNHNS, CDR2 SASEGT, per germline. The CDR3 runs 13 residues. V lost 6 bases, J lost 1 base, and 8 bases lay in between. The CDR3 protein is CASRGDGTDTQYF. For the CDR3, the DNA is TGTGCCAGCAGGGGAGACGGCACAGATACGCAGTATTTT.

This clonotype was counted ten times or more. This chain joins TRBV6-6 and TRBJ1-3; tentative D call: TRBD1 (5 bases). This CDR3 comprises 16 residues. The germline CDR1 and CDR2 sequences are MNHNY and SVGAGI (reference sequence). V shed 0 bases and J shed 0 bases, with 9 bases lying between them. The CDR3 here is CASSYSVTGSGNTIYF. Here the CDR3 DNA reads TGTGCCAGCAGTTACTCTGTTACAGGCTCTGGAAACACCATATATTTT.

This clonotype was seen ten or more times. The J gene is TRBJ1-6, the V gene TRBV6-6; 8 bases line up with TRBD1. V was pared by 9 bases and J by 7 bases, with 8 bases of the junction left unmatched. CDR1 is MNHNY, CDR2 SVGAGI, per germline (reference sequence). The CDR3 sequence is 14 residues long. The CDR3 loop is CASSGQGVNSPLHF. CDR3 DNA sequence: TGTGCCAGTAGCGGACAGGGTGTAAATTCACCCCTCCACTTT.

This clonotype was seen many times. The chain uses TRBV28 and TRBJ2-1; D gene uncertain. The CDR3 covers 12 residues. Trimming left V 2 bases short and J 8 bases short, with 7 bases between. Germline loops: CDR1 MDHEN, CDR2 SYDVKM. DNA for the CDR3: TGTGCCAGCAGTTTAGGGTTTTATGAGCAGTTCTTC. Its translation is CASSLGFYEQFF.

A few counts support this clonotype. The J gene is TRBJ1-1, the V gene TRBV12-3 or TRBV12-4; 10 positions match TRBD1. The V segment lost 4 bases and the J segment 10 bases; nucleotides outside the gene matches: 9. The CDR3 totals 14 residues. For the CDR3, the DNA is TGTGCCAGCAGTTGGGGACGACAGGGGGCGTCAGCTTTCTTT. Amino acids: CASSWGRQGASAFF.

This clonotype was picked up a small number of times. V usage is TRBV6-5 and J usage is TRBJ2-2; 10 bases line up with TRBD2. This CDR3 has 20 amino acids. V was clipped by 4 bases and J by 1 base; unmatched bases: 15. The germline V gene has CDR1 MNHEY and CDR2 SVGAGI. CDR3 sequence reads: CASSSSGRLAGRRNTGELFF. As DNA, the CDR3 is TGTGCCAGCAGTTCCTCAGGACGACTAGCGGGCCGACGGAACACCGGGGAGCTGTTTTTT.

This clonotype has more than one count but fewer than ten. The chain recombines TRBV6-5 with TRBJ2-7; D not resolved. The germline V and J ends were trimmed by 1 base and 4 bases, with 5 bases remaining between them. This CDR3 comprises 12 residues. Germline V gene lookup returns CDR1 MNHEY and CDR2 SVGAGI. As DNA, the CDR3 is TGTGCCAGCAGTTACTATGGGTACGAGCAGTACTTC. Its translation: CASSYYGYEQYF.

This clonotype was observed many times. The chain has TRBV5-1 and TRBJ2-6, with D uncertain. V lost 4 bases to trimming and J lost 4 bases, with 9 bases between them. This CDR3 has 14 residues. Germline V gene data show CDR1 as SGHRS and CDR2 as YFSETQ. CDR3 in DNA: TGCGCCAGCAGCCCATCACCAGGGGCCAACGTCCTGACTTTC. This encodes CASSPSPGANVLTF.

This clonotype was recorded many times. CDR3 DNA sequence: TGTGCCACCAGCAGGGATTATAGCGGGAGTCGAGAGACCCAGTACTTC. The encoded protein is CATSRDYSGSRETQYF. This rearrangement joins TRBV15 to TRBJ2-5, with TRBD2 matching over 9 bases. CDR3 length: 16 amino acids. Losses at the gene ends were 3 bases for V and 4 bases for J; bases not matched to a gene: 9. The germline V gene has CDR1 LNHNV and CDR2 YYDKDF (reference sequence). The entire variable domain, with the rest obtained from reference TRBV15 and TRBJ2-5, is as follows: DAMVIQNPRYQVTQFGKPVTLSCSQTLNHNVMYWYQQKSSQAPKLLFHYYDKDFNNEADTPDNFQSRRPNTSFCFLDIRSPGLGDTAMYLCATSRDYSGSRETQYFGPGTRLLVL.

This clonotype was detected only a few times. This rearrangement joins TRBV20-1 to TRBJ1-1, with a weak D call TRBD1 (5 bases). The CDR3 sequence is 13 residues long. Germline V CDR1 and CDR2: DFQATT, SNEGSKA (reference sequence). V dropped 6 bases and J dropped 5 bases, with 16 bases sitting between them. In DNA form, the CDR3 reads TGCAGTGCCCCCCGAGGGGCTAGGACTGAAGCTTTCTTT. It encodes CSAPRGARTEAFF.

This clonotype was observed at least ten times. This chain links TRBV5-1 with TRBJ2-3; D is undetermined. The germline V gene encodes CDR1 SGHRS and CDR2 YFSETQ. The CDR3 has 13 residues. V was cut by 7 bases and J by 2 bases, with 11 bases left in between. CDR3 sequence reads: CASGPVSTDTQYF. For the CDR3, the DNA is TGCGCCAGCGGACCCGTCTCCACAGATACGCAGTATTTT. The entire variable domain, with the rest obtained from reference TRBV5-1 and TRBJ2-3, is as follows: KAGVTQTPRYLIKTRGQQVTLSCSPISGHRSVSWYQQTPGQGLQFLFEYFSETQRNKGNFPGRFSGRQFSNSRSEMNVSTLELGDSALYLCASGPVSTDTQYFGPGTRLTVL.

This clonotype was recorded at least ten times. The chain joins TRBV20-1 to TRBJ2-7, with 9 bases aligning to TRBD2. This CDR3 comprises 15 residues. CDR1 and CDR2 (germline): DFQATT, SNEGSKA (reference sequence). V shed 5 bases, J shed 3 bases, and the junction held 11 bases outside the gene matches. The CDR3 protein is CSAGLAGAYRYEQYF. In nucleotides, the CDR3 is TGCAGTGCTGGATTAGCGGGGGCCTACCGCTACGAGCAGTACTTC.

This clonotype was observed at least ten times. The CDR3 loop is CASSETVGTVNTEAFF. CDR3 sequence (DNA): TGTGCCAGCAGTGAAACCGTGGGGACGGTGAACACTGAAGCTTTCTTT. The rearrangement joins TRBV6-1 to TRBJ1-1; TRBD1 is a possible D gene (5 bases). The V gene's germline CDR1 is MNHNS and CDR2 SASEGT. V lost 2 bases and J lost 0, with 13 bases in between. CDR3 length equals 16 residues.

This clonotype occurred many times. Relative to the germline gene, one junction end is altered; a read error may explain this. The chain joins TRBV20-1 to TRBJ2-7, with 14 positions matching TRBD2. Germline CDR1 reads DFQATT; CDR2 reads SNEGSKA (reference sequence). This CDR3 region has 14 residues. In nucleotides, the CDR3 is TGCAGTGCTAGCATCCCCGGGACTAGCGGGAGAATGAACTTC. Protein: CSASIPGTSGRMNF.

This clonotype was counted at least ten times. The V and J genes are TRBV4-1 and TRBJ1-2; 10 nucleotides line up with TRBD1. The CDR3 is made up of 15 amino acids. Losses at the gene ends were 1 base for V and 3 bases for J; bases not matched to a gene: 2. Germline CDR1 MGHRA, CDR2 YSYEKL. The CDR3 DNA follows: TGCGCCAGCAGCCAAGGACAGGGGGCTGACTATGGCTACACCTTC. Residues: CASSQGQGADYGYTF.

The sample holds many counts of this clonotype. CDR3 sequence: CASSEFSWRAGVSYEQYF. Written as DNA, the CDR3 is TGTGCCAGCAGTGAATTCTCTTGGCGAGCGGGAGTCTCCTACGAGCAGTACTTC. The chain carries TRBV2 and TRBJ2-7, with 8 bases fitting TRBD2. The CDR3 sequence is 18 residues long. Trimming removed 2 bases from V and 0 bases from J; junction bases left unmatched: 12. CDR1 is SNHLY, CDR2 FYNNEI, per germline.

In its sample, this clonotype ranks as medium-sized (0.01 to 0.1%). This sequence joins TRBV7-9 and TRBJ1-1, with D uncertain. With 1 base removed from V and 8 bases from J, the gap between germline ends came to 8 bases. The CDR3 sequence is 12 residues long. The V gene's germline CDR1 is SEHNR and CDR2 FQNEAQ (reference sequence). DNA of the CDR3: TGTGCCAGCAGCTTAGGTACGACAGAAGCTTTCTTT. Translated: CASSLGTTEAFF.

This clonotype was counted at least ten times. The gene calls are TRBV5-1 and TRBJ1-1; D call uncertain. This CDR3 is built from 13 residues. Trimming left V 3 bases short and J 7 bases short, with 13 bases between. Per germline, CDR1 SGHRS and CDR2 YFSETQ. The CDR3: CASSSRASYEAFF. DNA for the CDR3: TGCGCCAGCAGCTCACGGGCCTCATATGAAGCTTTCTTT. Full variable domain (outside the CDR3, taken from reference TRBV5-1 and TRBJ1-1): KAGVTQTPRYLIKTRGQQVTLSCSPISGHRSVSWYQQTPGQGLQFLFEYFSETQRNKGNFPGRFSGRQFSNSRSEMNVSTLELGDSALYLCASSSRASYEAFFGQGTRLTVV.

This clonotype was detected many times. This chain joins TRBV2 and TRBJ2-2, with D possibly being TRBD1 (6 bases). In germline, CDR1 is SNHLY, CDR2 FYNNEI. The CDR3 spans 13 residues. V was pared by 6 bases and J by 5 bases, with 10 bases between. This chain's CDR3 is CASRPQGTGELFF. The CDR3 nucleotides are TGTGCCAGCAGACCCCAGGGGACCGGGGAGCTGTTTTTT.